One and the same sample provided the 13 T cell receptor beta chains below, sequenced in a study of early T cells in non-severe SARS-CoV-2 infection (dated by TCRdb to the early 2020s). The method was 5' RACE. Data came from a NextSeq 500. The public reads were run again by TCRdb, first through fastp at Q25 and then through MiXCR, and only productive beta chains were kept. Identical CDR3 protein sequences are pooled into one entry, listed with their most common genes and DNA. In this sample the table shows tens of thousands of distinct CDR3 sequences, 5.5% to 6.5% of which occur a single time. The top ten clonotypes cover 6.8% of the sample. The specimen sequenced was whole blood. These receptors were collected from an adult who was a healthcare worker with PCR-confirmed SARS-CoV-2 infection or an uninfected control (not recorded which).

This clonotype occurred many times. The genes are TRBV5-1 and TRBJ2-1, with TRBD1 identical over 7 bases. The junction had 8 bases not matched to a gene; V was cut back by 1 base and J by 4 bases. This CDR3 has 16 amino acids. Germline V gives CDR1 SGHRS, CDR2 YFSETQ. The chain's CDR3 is CASSLSGGPLYNEQFF. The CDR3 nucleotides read TGCGCCAGCAGCTTGTCAGGGGGTCCCCTTTACAATGAGCAGTTCTTC.

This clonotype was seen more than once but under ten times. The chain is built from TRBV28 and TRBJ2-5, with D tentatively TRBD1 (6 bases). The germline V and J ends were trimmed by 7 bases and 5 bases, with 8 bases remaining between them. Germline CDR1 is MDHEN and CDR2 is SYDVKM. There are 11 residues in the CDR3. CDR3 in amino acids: CASNRVETQYF. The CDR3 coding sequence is TGTGCCAGCAACAGGGTGGAGACCCAGTACTTC.

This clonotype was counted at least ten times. CDR3 bases: TGTGCCAGCAGCCACTTACGGGGGGCCGAGGTCGGAAACATTCAGTACTTC. Translated, it gives CASSHLRGAEVGNIQYF. The chain employs TRBV11-2 and TRBJ2-4; possible D gene TRBD2, 7 bases. This CDR3 contains 17 residues. V was pared by 5 bases and J by 6 bases, with 23 bases between. Per the germline V gene, CDR1 is SGHAT and CDR2 is FQNNGV.

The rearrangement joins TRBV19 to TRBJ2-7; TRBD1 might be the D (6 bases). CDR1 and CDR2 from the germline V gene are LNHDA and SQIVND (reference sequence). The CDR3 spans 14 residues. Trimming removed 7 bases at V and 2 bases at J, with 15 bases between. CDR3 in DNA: TGTGCCAGTAAGATACAGAGGGGGACCTACGAGCAGTACTTC. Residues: CASKIQRGTYEQYF.

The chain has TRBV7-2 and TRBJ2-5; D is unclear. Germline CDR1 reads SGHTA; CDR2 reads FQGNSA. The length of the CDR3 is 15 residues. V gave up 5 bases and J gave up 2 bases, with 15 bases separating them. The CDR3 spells CASSPQGTAQETQYF. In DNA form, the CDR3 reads TGTGCCAGCAGCCCCCAAGGAACCGCGCAAGAGACCCAGTACTTC.

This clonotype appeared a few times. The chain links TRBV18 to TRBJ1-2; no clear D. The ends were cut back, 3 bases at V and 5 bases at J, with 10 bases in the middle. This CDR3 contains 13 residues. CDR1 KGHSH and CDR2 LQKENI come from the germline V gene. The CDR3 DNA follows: TGTGCCAGCTCACCTCGAAGAGGGTATGGCTACACCTTC. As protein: CASSPRRGYGYTF. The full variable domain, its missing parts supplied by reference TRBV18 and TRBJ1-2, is NAGVMQNPRHLVRRRGQEARLRCSPMKGHSHVYWYRQLPEEGLKFMVYLQKENIIDESGMPKERFSAEFPKEGPSILRIQQVVRGDSAAYFCASSPRRGYGYTFGSGTRLTVV.

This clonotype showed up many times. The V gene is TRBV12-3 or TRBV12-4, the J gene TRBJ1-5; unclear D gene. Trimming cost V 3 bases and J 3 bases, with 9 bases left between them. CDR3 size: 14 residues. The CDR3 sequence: CASSFSGNNQPQHF. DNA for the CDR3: TGTGCCAGCAGTTTCTCCGGGAACAATCAGCCCCAGCATTTT.

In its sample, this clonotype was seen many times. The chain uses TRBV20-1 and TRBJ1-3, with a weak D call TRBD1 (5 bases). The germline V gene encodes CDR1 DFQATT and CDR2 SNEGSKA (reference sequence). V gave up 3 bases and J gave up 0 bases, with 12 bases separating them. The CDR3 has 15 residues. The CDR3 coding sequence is TGCAGTGCTAGTCAGGGCAGGAGCTCTGGAAACACCATATATTTT. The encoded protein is CSASQGRSSGNTIYF.

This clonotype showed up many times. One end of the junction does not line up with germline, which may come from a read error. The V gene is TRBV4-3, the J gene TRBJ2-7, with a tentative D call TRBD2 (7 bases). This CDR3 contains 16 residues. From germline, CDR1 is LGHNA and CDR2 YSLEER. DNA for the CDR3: TGCGCCACCAGCCAAGGGAGGGGGGGCCCTACCTACGAGCAGTACTTC. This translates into CATSQGRGGPTYEQYF.

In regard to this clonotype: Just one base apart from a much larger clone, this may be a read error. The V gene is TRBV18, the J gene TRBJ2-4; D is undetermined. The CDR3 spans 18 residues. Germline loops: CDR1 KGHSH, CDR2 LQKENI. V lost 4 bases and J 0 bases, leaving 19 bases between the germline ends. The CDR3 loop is CASSLPTCGSLAKNIQYF. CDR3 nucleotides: TGTGCCAGCTCACTACCGACTTGCGGATCACTAGCCAAAAACATTCAGTACTTC.

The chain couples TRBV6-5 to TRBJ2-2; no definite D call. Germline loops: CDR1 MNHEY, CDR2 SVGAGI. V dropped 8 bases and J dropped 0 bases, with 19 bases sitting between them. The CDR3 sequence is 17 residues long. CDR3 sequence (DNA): TGTGCCAGCGGCAGAAGCCCTCCTGAAGCGAACACCGGGGAGCTGTTTTTT. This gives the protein CASGRSPPEANTGELFF.

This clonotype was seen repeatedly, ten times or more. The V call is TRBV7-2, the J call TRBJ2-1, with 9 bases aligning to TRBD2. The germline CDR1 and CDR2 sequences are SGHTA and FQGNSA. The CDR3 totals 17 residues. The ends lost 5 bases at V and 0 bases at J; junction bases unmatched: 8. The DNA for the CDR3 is TGTGCCAGCAGCACCCCGACTAGCGGAAGCTCCTACAATGAGCAGTTCTTC. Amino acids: CASSTPTSGSSYNEQFF.

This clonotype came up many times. The CDR3: CASDLQETQYF. CDR3 DNA: TGTGCCAGCGATCTCCAAGAGACCCAGTACTTC. The chain is built from TRBV2 and TRBJ2-5; D remains unclear. Germline CDR1 SNHLY, CDR2 FYNNEI. The V end was cut by 8 bases, the J end by 1 base, with 5 bases between. The CDR3 spans 11 residues.